These 11 T cell receptor beta chains were all obtained from the same sample, sequenced in a study of blood T cell repertoires in COVID-19 (dated by TCRdb to the early 2020s). Receptor libraries were prepared by the immunoSEQ multiplex PCR assay. This is the immuneACCESS table as TCRdb keeps it, with only in-frame sequences that have V and J called. A part of the clones is gone; compared with another copy, unresolved V genes explain less than half, and the rest is unexplained. In all, the sample holds 50,000 to 75,000 clones, and more than 75% of those were seen once. Approximately 5.6% of the sample is taken by the ten largest. The sample comprised peripheral blood. The origin of the receptors is a human donor in a cohort sampled during active COVID-19.

The chain couples TRBV18 to TRBJ2-5, with D hard to call. Trimming shortened V by 6 bases and J by 1 base, and 12 bases separated the two germline ends. The CDR3 spans 14 residues. Germline CDR1 reads KGHSH; CDR2 reads LQKENI. In nucleotides, the CDR3 is TGTGCCAGCTCGCCCAGACGGAGCCAAGAGACCCAGTACTTC. This codes for CASSPRRSQETQYF. Based on the CDR3 plus reference TRBV18 and TRBJ2-5, the full variable domain is NAGVMQNPRHLVRRRGQEARLRCSPMKGHSHVYWYRQLPEEGLKFMVYLQKENIIDESGMPKERFSAEFPKEGPSILRIQQVVRGDSAAYFCASSPRRSQETQYFGPGTRLLVL.

The genes are TRBV6-5 and TRBJ1-2; D is perhaps TRBD1 (6 bases). V lost 5 bases and J lost 0, with 10 bases in between. Germline V gene sequence: CDR1 MNHEY, CDR2 SVGAGI. The CDR3 has 14 residues. The CDR3 region has the DNA TGTGCCAGCAGTCCGGGACATGCTAACTATGGCTACACCTTC. It is translated as CASSPGHANYGYTF.

The genes are TRBV5-6 and TRBJ1-6; D possibly corresponds to TRBD1 (5 bases). The V and J ends lost 0 bases and 7 bases respectively, with 14 bases between them. The CDR3 has 16 amino acids. Germline V CDR1 and CDR2: SGHDT, YYEEEE. For the CDR3, the DNA is TGTGCCAGCAGCTTGGAATCCGGGGCGGGAAATTCACCCCTCCACTTT. The encoded protein is CASSLESGAGNSPLHF.

V is TRBV9 and J is TRBJ1-2; 7 bases are a match to TRBD1. The CDR3 has 15 residues. Germline V lookup: CDR1 SGDLS, CDR2 YYNGEE. Losses at the gene ends were 3 bases for V and 5 bases for J; bases not matched to a gene: 10. This CDR3 is CASSDTDRDDYGYTF. The CDR3 DNA sequence: TGTGCCAGCAGCGACACAGACAGGGATGATTATGGCTACACCTTC.

The chain employs TRBV19 and TRBJ1-2; D gene unclear. V lost 6 bases and J lost 4, with 12 bases in between. The CDR3 sequence is 13 residues long. Germline assignment: CDR1 LNHDA and CDR2 SQIVND (reference sequence). The CDR3 sequence is CASSSRGSYGYTF. Written as DNA, the CDR3 is TGTGCCAGTAGCTCTAGAGGGAGCTATGGCTACACCTTC.

The chain uses TRBV19 and TRBJ1-3, with 8 bases identical to TRBD1. The CDR3 spans 17 residues. CDR1 and CDR2 from the germline V gene are LNHDA and SQIVND (reference sequence). Unmatched junction bases numbered 9, after V lost 5 bases and J lost 0 bases. The CDR3 sequence: CASSSLRTGGSGNTIYF. The CDR3 nucleotides are TGTGCCAGTAGTTCCCTTCGTACAGGGGGCTCTGGAAACACCATATATTTT.

The chain couples TRBV5-4 to TRBJ2-7; the match to TRBD1 covers 7 bases. Trimming cost V 4 bases and J 0 bases; bases outside gene matches: 10. Germline V gene sequence: CDR1 SGHNT, CDR2 YYREEE (reference sequence). The CDR3 consists of 16 residues. Here the CDR3 DNA reads TGTGCCAGCAGCCGAACGGGACAGAGGAGCTCCTACGAGCAGTACTTC. Translated, it gives CASSRTGQRSSYEQYF.

The chain uses TRBV6-5 and TRBJ1-4; possible D gene TRBD1, 6 bases. This CDR3 is 14 amino acids long. Germline V CDR1 and CDR2: MNHEY, SVGAGI. The V end was cut by 11 bases, the J end by 4 bases, with 17 bases between. Here the CDR3 DNA reads TGTGCCGTCGGAAAACAGGGTGGTAATGAAAAACTGTTTTTT. Translated, it gives CAVGKQGGNEKLFF.

This chain uses TRBV6-5 with TRBJ1-6; D gene uncertain. Germline V gives CDR1 MNHEY, CDR2 SVGAGI. V shed 0 bases and J shed 4 bases, with 7 bases lying between them. The CDR3 is 15 residues long. The DNA for the CDR3 is TGTGCCAGCAGTTACTCGACTTATTATAATTCACCCCTCCACTTT. It is translated as CASSYSTYYNSPLHF.

The rearrangement links TRBV7-8 to TRBJ2-2; a possible D gene is TRBD2 (5 bases). Trimming took 7 bases from V and 2 from J, leaving 5 bases between them. In germline, CDR1 is SGHVS, CDR2 FQNEAQ. This CDR3 is built from 12 residues. The CDR3 DNA reads TGTGCCAGCACTAGCAACACCGGGGAGCTGTTTTTT. Protein product: CASTSNTGELFF.

CDR3 coding DNA: TGTGCCAGCAGCCAATGGTCAGGGAATCAGCCCCAGCATTTT. The encoded protein is CASSQWSGNQPQHF. This sequence joins TRBV14 and TRBJ1-5, with a weak D call TRBD1 (5 bases). The CDR3 is 14 residues long. The ends were cut back, 2 bases at V and 4 bases at J, with 9 bases in the middle. The germline V gene encodes CDR1 SGHDN and CDR2 FVKESK.